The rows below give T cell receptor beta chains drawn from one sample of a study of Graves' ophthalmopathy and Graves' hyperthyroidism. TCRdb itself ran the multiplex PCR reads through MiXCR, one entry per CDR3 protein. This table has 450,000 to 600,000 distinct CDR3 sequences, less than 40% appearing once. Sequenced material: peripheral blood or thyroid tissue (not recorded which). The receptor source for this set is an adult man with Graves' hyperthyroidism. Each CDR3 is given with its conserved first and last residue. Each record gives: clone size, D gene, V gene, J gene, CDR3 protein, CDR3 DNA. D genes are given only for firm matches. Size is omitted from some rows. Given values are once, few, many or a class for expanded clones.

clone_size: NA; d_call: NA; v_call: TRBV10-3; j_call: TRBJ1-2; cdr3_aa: CAISEDRYGYTF; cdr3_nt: TGTGCCATCAGTGAGGACAGATATGGCTACACCTTC
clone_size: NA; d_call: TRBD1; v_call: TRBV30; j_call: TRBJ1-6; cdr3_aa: CAYTVGTGFSPLHF; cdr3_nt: TGTGCCTACACCGTCGGGACAGGGTTTTCACCCCTCCACTTT
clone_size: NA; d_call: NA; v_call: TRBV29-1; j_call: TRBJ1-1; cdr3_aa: CSVDPTGSSAFF; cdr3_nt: TGCAGCGTTGACCCCACAGGGTCCTCGGCTTTCTTT
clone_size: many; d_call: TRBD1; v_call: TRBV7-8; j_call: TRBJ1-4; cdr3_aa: CASSLEGTGGNEKLFF; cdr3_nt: TGTGCCAGCAGCCTCGAGGGCACAGGGGGCAATGAAAAACTGTTTTTT
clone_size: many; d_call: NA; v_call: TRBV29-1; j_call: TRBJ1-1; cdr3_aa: CSVEQSQGGTEAFF; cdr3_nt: TGCAGCGTTGAACAATCCCAGGGTGGGACTGAAGCTTTCTTT
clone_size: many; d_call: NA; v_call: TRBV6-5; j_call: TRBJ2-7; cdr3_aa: CASEPGVSEQYF; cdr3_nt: TGTGCCAGCGAGCCAGGGGTGTCCGAGCAGTACTTC
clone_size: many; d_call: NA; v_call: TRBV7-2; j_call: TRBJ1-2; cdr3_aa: CASSSWGGTGYTF; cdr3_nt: TGTGCCAGCAGCTCCTGGGGGGGAACTGGCTACACCTTC
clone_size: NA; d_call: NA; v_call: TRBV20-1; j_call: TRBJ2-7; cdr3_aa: CSARRCSYEQYF; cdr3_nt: TGCAGTGCCAGGCGGTGCTCCTACGAGCAGTACTTC
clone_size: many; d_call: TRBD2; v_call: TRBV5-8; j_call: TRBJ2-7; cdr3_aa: CASSLPGTSGINEQYF; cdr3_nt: TGTGCCAGCAGCTTGCCCGGGACTAGCGGGATCAACGAGCAGTACTTC
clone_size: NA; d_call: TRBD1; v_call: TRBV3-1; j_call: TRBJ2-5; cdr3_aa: CASSQTPGGQETQYF; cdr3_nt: TGTGCCAGCAGCCAAACCCCAGGGGGCCAAGAGACCCAGTACTTC
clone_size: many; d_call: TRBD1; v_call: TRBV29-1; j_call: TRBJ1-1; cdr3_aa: CSVEGLGGAGKTEAFF; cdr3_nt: TGCAGCGTTGAAGGTCTAGGGGGCGCAGGGAAAACTGAAGCTTTCTTT
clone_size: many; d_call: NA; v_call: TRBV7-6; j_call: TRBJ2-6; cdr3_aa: CASSLRGYGVLTF; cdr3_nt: TGTGCCAGCAGCTTACGGGGGTACGGCGTCCTGACTTTC
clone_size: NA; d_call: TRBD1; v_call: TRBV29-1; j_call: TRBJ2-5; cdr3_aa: CSVVLGTGAAEAQYF; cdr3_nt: TGCAGCGTTGTGCTCGGGACAGGGGCCGCGGAGGCCCAGTACTTC
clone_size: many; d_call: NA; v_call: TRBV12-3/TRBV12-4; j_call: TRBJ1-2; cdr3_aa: CASSLLAGGGYGYTF; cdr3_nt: TGTGCCAGCAGTTTATTGGCTGGGGGCGGCTATGGCTACACCTTC
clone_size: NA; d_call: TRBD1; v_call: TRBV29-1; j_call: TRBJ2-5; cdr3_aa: CSVTGQGTFQETQYF; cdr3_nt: TGCAGCGTAACGGGACAGGGCACGTTCCAAGAGACCCAGTACTTC
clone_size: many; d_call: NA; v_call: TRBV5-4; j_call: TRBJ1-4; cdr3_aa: CASSPDPGVGKLFF; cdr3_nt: TGTGCCAGCAGCCCGGACCCAGGCGTAGGAAAACTGTTTTTT
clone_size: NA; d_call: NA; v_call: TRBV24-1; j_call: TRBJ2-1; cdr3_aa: CATSNRRSSYNEQFF; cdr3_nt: TGTGCCACCAGTAACCGACGTAGCTCCTACAATGAGCAGTTCTTC